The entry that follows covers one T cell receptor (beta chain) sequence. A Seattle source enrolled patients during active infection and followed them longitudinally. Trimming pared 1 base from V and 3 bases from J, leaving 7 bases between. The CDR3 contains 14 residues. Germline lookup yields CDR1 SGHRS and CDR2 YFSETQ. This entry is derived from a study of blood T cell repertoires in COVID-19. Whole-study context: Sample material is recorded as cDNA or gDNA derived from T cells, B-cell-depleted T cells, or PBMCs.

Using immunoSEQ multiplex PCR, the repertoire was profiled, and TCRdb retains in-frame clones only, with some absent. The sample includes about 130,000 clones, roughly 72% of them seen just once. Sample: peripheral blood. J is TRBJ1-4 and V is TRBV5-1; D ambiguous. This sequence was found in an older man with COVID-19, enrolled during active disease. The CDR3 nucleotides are TGCGCCAGCAGCTTGATTGAGCCTAATGAAAAACTGTTTTTT. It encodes CASSLIEPNEKLFF.